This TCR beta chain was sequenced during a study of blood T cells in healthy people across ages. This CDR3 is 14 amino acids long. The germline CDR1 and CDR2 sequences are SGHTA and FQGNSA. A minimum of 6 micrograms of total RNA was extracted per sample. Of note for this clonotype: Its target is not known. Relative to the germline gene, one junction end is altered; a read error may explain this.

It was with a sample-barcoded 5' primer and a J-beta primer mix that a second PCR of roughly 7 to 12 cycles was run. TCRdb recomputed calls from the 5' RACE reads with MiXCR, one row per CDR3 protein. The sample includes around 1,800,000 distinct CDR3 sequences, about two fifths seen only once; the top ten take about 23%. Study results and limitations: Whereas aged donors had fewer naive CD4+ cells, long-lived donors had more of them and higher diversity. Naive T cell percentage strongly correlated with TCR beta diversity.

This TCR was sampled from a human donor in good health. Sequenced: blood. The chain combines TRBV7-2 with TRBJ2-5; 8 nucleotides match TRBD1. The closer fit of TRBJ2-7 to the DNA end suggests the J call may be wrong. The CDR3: CACSPGQGSYEQYF. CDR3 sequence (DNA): TGTGCCTGCAGCCCCGGACAGGGTTCCTACGAGCAGTACTTC.